This T cell receptor (beta chain) is from a study of human T cells and chemical hapten exposure. The overall study: There were weekly diphenylcyclopropenone doses to the scalp for patients throughout the roughly 24-week study.

As to time point: pre-sensitization, week 0. Sample treatment: therapeutic diphenylcyclopropenone sensitization with weekly scalp DPC. Unfractionated whole blood was the source from which total RNA was extracted. TCRdb processed the RACE reads anew with MiXCR; each CDR3 protein has one entry. The data contain about 80,000 distinct CDR3 sequences, 14% of them singletons. The V and J ends lost 1 base and 3 bases respectively, with 8 bases between them. The germline CDR1 and CDR2 sequences are SGHNT and YENEEA. This CDR3 is 14 amino acids long. In this sample, this clonotype turned up a few times. Source: whole blood, taken in connection with sensitization to the hapten diphenylcyclopropenone (DPC). The TCR originated in a woman aged 45-65 years with alopecia areata. Some clones in this sample may be carry-over from other donors' samples. The chain combines TRBV11-3 with TRBJ2-3; TRBD1 might be the D (6 bases). In DNA, the CDR3 is TGTGCCAGCAGCTTAGCAACAGGGACAGATACGCAGTATTTT. Its translation is CASSLATGTDTQYF.